This passage covers 8 T cell receptor beta chains from one sample sequenced in a study of blood T cell repertoires in COVID-19. Sequenced by immunoSEQ multiplex PCR; TCRdb stores in-frame clones only, minus some. The sample yields around 100,000 clones, 90% seen once. Sequencing used peripheral blood. These receptors all come from a man in his fifties with acute or convalescent COVID-19.

The chain combines TRBV5-1 with TRBJ1-1, with 9 bases aligning to TRBD1. The germline gives CDR1 SGHRS, CDR2 YFSETQ. The CDR3 is 15 residues long. V dropped 4 bases and J dropped 7; count of bases not matched to a gene: 11. The CDR3 coding sequence is TGCGCCAGCAGCCTGACTACAGGGGGCACCGTTGAAGCTTTCTTT. Translation: CASSLTTGGTVEAFF.

The chain carries TRBV5-6 and TRBJ1-1; 8 positions match TRBD1. The CDR3 is 16 amino acids. The trim removed 7 bases at V and 5 bases at J, leaving 16 bases unmatched. Germline values: CDR1 SGHDT, CDR2 YYEEEE. The CDR3 DNA reads TGTGCCAGCCGCCGGACAGGGACCTCCGGATGGACTGAAGCTTTCTTT. This sequence encodes CASRRTGTSGWTEAFF.

The chain recombines TRBV11-2 with TRBJ2-5, with no clear D. The CDR3 has 14 residues. Trimming pared 6 bases from V and 0 bases from J, leaving 11 bases between. Germline V gene lookup returns CDR1 SGHAT and CDR2 FQNNGV. CDR3 sequence (DNA): TGTGCCAGCAGTCCGACACCGTACCAAGAGACCCAGTACTTC. Translated, it gives CASSPTPYQETQYF.

The J gene is TRBJ2-3, the V gene TRBV9; D ambiguous. Looked up from germline, CDR1 is SGDLS and CDR2 is YYNGEE. The germline V and J ends were trimmed by 0 bases and 4 bases, with 12 bases remaining between them. The CDR3 runs 15 residues. As DNA, the CDR3 is TGTGCCAGCAGCGTAGGGGCCCAGCCGGCAGATACGCAGTATTTT. Its protein product is CASSVGAQPADTQYF.

Here the CDR3 DNA reads TGTGCCAGCAGTCCCCACCGGGACAGGGGGCTCGAGCAGTACTTC. It yields the protein CASSPHRDRGLEQYF. The chain links TRBV27 to TRBJ2-7; 12 bases align to TRBD1. Germline CDR1 and CDR2: MNHEY and SMNVEV (reference sequence). Trimming took 5 bases from V and 6 from J; bases not matched to a gene: 8. The CDR3 runs 15 residues.

The gene calls are TRBV5-8 and TRBJ2-2, with 8 bases fitting TRBD1. Looked up from germline, CDR1 is SGHTS and CDR2 is YDEGEE. The junction had 9 bases not matched to a gene; V was cut back by 4 bases and J by 1 base. The CDR3 spans 17 residues. Here the CDR3 reads CASSPGQGEWNTGELFF. The CDR3 region has the DNA TGTGCCAGCAGCCCCGGACAGGGCGAATGGAACACCGGGGAGCTGTTTTTT.

This chain links TRBV6-4 with TRBJ2-1, with 11 positions matching TRBD2. The germline V gene encodes CDR1 MRHNA and CDR2 SNTAGT. This CDR3 is built from 16 residues. V was clipped by 4 bases and J by 10 bases; unmatched bases: 12. This CDR3 reads CASSATSGGELIEQFF. The CDR3, as DNA: TGTGCCAGCAGTGCCACTAGCGGGGGAGAGTTGATAGAGCAGTTCTTC.

The rearrangement uses TRBV7-9 and TRBJ2-3; 9 positions agree with TRBD2. Germline CDR1 SEHNR, CDR2 FQNEAQ (reference sequence). Trimming cost V 2 bases and J 2 bases; bases outside gene matches: 5. The CDR3 contains 16 residues. CDR3 DNA sequence: TGTGCCAGCAGCTTATTACTAGCGGGCACCACAGATACGCAGTATTTT. Amino acid sequence: CASSLLLAGTTDTQYF.